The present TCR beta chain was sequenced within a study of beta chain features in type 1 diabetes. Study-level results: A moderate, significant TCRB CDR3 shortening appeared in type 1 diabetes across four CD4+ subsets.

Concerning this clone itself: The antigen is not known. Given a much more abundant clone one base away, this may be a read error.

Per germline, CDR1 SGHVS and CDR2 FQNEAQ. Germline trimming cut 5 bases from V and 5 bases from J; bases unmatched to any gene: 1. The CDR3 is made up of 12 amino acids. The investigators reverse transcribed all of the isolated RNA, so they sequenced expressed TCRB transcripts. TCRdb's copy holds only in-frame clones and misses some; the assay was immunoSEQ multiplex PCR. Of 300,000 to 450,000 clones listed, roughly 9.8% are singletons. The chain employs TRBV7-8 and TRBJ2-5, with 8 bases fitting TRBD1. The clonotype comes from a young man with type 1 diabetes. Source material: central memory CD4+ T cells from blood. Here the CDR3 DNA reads TGTGCCAGCAGCCGGGACAGGGAGACCCAGTACTTC. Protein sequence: CASSRDRETQYF.